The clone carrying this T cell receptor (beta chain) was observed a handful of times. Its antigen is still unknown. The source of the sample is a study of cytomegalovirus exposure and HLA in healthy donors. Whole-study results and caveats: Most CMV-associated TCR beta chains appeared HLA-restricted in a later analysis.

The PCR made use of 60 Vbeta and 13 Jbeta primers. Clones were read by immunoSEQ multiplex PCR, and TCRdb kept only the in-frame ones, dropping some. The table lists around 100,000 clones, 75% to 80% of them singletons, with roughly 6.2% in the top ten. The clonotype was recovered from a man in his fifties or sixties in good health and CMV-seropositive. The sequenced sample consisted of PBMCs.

The chain's CDR3 is CASSFGTVSGANVLTF. The CDR3 DNA follows: TGCGCCAGCAGCTTTGGGACAGTGTCTGGGGCCAACGTCCTGACTTTC. The V call is TRBV5-1, the J call TRBJ2-6; 7 bases map to TRBD1. V shed 2 bases, J shed 1 base, and the junction held 3 bases outside the gene matches. The CDR3 is made up of 16 amino acids. Germline V gives CDR1 SGHRS, CDR2 YFSETQ.